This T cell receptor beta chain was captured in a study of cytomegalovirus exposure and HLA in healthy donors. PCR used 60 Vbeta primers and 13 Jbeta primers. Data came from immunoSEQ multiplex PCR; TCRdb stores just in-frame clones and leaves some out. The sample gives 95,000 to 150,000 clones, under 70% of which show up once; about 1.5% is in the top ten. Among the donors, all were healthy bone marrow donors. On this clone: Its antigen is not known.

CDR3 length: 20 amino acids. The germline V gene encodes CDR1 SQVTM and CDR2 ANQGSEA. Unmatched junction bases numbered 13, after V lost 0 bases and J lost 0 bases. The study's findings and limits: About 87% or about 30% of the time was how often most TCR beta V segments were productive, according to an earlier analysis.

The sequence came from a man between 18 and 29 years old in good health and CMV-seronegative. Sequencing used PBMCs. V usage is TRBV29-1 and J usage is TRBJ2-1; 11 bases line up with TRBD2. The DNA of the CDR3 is TGCAGCGTTGAAGATCTGGAAACTAGCGGGGGCGGTAGCTCCTACAATGAGCAGTTCTTC. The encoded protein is CSVEDLETSGGGSSYNEQFF.